This is a list of T cell receptor beta chains from one sample in a study of T cells in Graves' hyperthyroidism and ophthalmopathy. TCRdb analysed the multiplex PCR reads with MiXCR anew, one entry per CDR3 protein. The table shows fewer than 650,000 distinct CDR3 sequences, with over 35% occurring only once. Sequencing was carried out using peripheral blood or thyroid tissue (not recorded which). The receptors derive from an adult woman with Graves' disease, either hyperthyroidism or ophthalmopathy (not recorded which). Each CDR3 is given with its conserved first and last residue. The D gene is left open where the match is weak. Clone size, where shown, is once, few, many, or a class for clones that have expanded.

TRBD1	few	TRBV11-2	TRBJ1-1	CASSLRDRGLRRAFF	TGTGCCAGCAGCTTAAGGGACAGGGGGCTTCGGAGAGCTTTCTTT
TRBD2	.	TRBV20-1	TRBJ2-5	CSARDPGTSGSETQYF	TGCAGTGCTAGAGACCCCGGGACTAGCGGGAGCGAGACCCAGTACTTC
.	.	TRBV9	TRBJ1-5	CASSGDGNQPQHF	TGTGCCAGCAGCGGGGACGGTAATCAGCCCCAGCATTTT
TRBD1	many	TRBV7-3	TRBJ2-5	CASSRRQGETQYF	TGTGCCAGCAGCCGAAGACAGGGTGAGACCCAGTACTTC
TRBD1	once	TRBV10-2	TRBJ1-2	CASSKTGQGNYGYTF	TGTGCCAGCAGTAAAACGGGACAGGGCAACTATGGCTACACCTTC
TRBD1	few	TRBV2	TRBJ1-5	CASRIDREVQPQHF	TGTGCCAGCAGGATCGACAGGGAGGTCCAGCCCCAGCATTTT
.	once	TRBV7-9	TRBJ2-5	CASSPAGTGKVETQYF	TGTGCCAGCTCCCCCGCTGGTACAGGGAAGGTGGAGACCCAGTACTTC
.	.	TRBV19	TRBJ1-1	CASSIEPGSNTEAFF	TGTGCCAGTAGTATAGAACCGGGCTCGAACACTGAAGCTTTCTTT
TRBD1	.	TRBV2	TRBJ1-5	CASSGGQAYSNQPQHF	TGTGCCAGCAGCGGGGGACAGGCTTATAGCAATCAGCCCCAGCATTTT
.	.	TRBV29-1	TRBJ1-1	CSLRGSRTEAFF	TGCAGCTTACGGGGGTCCCGGACTGAAGCTTTCTTT
.	once	TRBV7-2	TRBJ2-5	CASSLGFGTQYF	TGTGCCAGCAGCTTGGGGTTTGGAACCCAGTACTTC
.	many	TRBV10-3	TRBJ1-3	CAIRSGVVGDTIYF	TGTGCCATCAGATCGGGAGTAGTAGGTGACACCATATATTTT
TRBD1	.	TRBV7-8	TRBJ1-3	CASSSQGAVGNTIYF	TGTGCCAGCAGCTCGCAGGGGGCAGTTGGAAACACCATATATTTT
.	.	TRBV7-9	TRBJ2-7	CASSQVLNPSYEQYF	TGTGCCAGCAGCCAAGTTCTAAATCCGTCCTACGAGCAGTACTTC
.	.	TRBV7-9	TRBJ1-5	CASSFSMRAGNQPQHF	TGTGCCAGCAGCTTCAGCATGAGGGCGGGCAATCAGCCCCAGCATTTT
.	once	TRBV2	TRBJ2-5	CASSWTETGGETQYF	TGTGCCAGCAGTTGGACCGAGACCGGGGGAGAGACCCAGTACTTC
.	many	TRBV2	TRBJ2-7	CASSGVPRGAAGYEQYF	TGTGCCAGCAGTGGAGTCCCTCGGGGGGCGGCCGGGTACGAGCAGTACTTC
TRBD1	.	TRBV20-1	TRBJ2-5	CSAYTRDRETQYF	TGCAGTGCTTATACCCGGGACAGAGAGACCCAGTACTTC
.	once	TRBV7-9	TRBJ2-1	CASSLASGPYNEQFF	TGTGCCAGCAGCTTAGCTTCCGGCCCCTACAATGAGCAGTTCTTC
TRBD1	many	TRBV5-1	TRBJ1-4	CASSWAGTGGDEKLFF	TGCGCCAGCAGCTGGGCCGGGACAGGGGGGGATGAAAAACTGTTTTTT
TRBD1	once	TRBV25-1	TRBJ1-2	CASSETRTGGENGYTF	TGTGCCAGCAGTGAGACTAGGACAGGGGGCGAGAATGGCTACACCTTC
TRBD1	.	TRBV12-3/TRBV12-4	TRBJ1-1	CASYGTGLNTEAFF	TGTGCCAGCTACGGGACAGGGCTGAACACTGAAGCTTTCTTT
.	.	TRBV7-8	TRBJ2-1	CASSLAKRYNEQFF	TGTGCCAGCAGCTTAGCTAAGCGGTACAATGAGCAGTTCTTC
TRBD2	once	TRBV14	TRBJ2-2	CASSQPPGLASTGELFF	TGTGCCAGCAGCCAACCGCCGGGACTAGCGAGTACCGGGGAGCTGTTTTTT
TRBD1	few	TRBV7-8	TRBJ1-6	CASSLSPTGVGSPLHF	TGTGCCAGCAGTTTAAGCCCGACAGGGGTCGGTTCACCCCTCCACTTT
.	many	TRBV5-1	TRBJ1-5	CASSLAGGNQPQHF	TGCGCCAGCAGCTTGGCAGGGGGCAATCAGCCCCAGCATTTT
TRBD2	.	TRBV7-9	TRBJ2-7	CASSARVAGVAYEQYF	TGTGCCAGCAGCGCCAGGGTAGCGGGAGTAGCCTACGAGCAGTACTTC
.	.	TRBV4-1	TRBJ1-1	CAWSTRGNTEAFF	TGTGCCTGGAGCACTAGGGGGAACACTGAAGCTTTCTTT
.	.	TRBV12-3/TRBV12-4	TRBJ2-5	CASSLELGAETQYF	TGTGCCAGCAGTTTAGAACTAGGGGCAGAGACCCAGTACTTC
.	.	TRBV28	TRBJ1-4	CASSLRNEKLFF	TGTGCCAGCAGTTTACGTAATGAAAAACTGTTTTTT
.	many	TRBV7-9	TRBJ1-1	CASSSLPHTEAFF	TGTGCCAGCAGCTCCCTCCCTCACACTGAAGCTTTCTTT
.	once	TRBV19	TRBJ1-1	CASTVPWGTEAFF	TGTGCCAGTACGGTCCCATGGGGCACTGAAGCTTTCTTT
.	many	TRBV20-1	TRBJ1-2	CSARDRLINYGYTF	TGCAGTGCTAGAGATAGGCTTATTAACTATGGCTACACCTTC
.	.	TRBV6-6	TRBJ1-3	CASSYRGSGNTIYF	TGTGCCAGCAGTTACAGGGGAAGCGGAAACACCATATATTTT
.	few	TRBV7-2	TRBJ2-7	CASSPHSYYEQYF	TGTGCCAGCAGCCCCCATTCTTACTACGAGCAGTACTTC
.	.	TRBV29-1	TRBJ1-5	CSVNQGTTGEGTWQPQHF	TGCAGCGTTAATCAGGGGACCACCGGGGAGGGAACTTGGCAGCCCCAGCATTTT